These T cell receptor beta chains were read from a single sample in a study of cytomegalovirus exposure and HLA in healthy donors. The repertoire was sequenced with immunoSEQ multiplex PCR; TCRdb's copy has only in-frame clones and lacks some. The sample has 250,000 to 350,000 clones; just over 85% are singletons. The sequencing input was PBMCs. The source of these receptors is a man aged 35 to 55 in good health and CMV-seropositive. Each CDR3 is given with its conserved first and last residue. The D gene is left open where the match is weak.

TGTGCCAGCAGCCAAGGTGGGGGGGACCACTACGAGCAGTACTTC | CASSQGGGDHYEQYF | TRBJ2-7 | 15 | TRBV28 | TRBD2
TGCGCCAGCAGCCAAGATTATCGTCCTCTAACCGGGACTAGGTTGGAGCAGTACTTC | CASSQDYRPLTGTRLEQYF | TRBJ2-7 | 19 | TRBV4-3 | TRBD2
TGCGCCAGCAGCCAGGGACAGGGTACCTACAATGAGCAGTTCTTC | CASSQGQGTYNEQFF | TRBJ2-1 | 15 | TRBV4-3 | TRBD1
TGTGCCAGCAGCCCTAGGGACAGAGATACGCAGTATTTT | CASSPRDRDTQYF | TRBJ2-3 | 13 | TRBV7-9 | TRBD1
TGTGCCGGGTCGGAGTCCTACGAGCAGTACTTC | CAGSESYEQYF | TRBJ2-7 | 11 | TRBV30 | -
TGTGCCACCAGCGGGACGACAGGGTCCAAAAACATTCAGTACTTC | CATSGTTGSKNIQYF | TRBJ2-4 | 15 | TRBV15 | TRBD1
TGTGCCAGCAGCCAAAGCAGGGTGGGCGAGCAGTACTTC | CASSQSRVGEQYF | TRBJ2-7 | 13 | TRBV27 | -
TGTGCCAGCACCTCTGGCGGGAGAGCGCGCTACGAGCAGTACTTC | CASTSGGRARYEQYF | TRBJ2-7 | 15 | TRBV6-1 | TRBD2
TGTGCCAGCAGTTTGAGGGAAGGCTACGAGCAGTACTTC | CASSLREGYEQYF | TRBJ2-7 | 13 | TRBV28 | -
TGTGCCAGCCAGGGACAGGGATGGTATGGCTACACCTTC | CASQGQGWYGYTF | TRBJ1-2 | 13 | TRBV2 | TRBD1
TGTGCCAGTACCCCCTCCCTGACGGAGATCTATGGCTACACCTTC | CASTPSLTEIYGYTF | TRBJ1-2 | 15 | TRBV19 | -
TGTGCCAGCAGCTTGAATCCGGGCACCGGGGAGCTGTTTTTT | CASSLNPGTGELFF | TRBJ2-2 | 14 | TRBV7-3 | -
TGCGCCAGCAGCCAGGGGACAGGGGGGGCGGGGTTCAATGAGCAGTTCTTC | CASSQGTGGAGFNEQFF | TRBJ2-1 | 17 | TRBV4-1 | TRBD1